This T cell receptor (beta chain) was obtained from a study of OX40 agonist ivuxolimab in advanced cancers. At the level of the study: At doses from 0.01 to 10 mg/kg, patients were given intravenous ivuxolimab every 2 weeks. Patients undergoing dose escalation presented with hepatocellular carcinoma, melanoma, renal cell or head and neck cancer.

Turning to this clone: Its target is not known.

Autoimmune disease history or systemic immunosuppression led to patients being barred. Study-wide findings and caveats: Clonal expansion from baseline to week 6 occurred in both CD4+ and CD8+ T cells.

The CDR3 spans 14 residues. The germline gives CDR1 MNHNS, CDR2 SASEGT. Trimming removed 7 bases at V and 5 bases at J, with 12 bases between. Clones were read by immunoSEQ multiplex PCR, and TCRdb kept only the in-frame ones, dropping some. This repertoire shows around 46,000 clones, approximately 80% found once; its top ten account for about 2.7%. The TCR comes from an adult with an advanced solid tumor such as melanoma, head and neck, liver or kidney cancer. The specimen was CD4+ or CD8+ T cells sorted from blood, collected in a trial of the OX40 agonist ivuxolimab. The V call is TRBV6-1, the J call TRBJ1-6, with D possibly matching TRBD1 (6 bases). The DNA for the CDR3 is TGTGCCAGCAAGCCGGGACAAGATAATTCACCCCTCCACTTT. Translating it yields CASKPGQDNSPLHF.